The clone carrying this TCR beta chain is a singleton in its sample. This specimen comes from a study of blood T cell repertoires in COVID-19. Whole-study context: The samples span acute and convalescent COVID-19 from the United States, Italy and Spain. T cells, B-cell-depleted T cells, or PBMCs supplied cDNA or gDNA.

Methods used by the authors: Reference gene primer amplification in the assay estimated nucleated cell counts. Here immunoSEQ multiplex PCR was the method, and the copy in TCRdb shows in-frame clones only, minus some. V, J and clone size are taken as reported in that table, and D and trimming were inferred from the DNA itself. This sample yields 140,000 to 150,000 clones, of which over 70% are seen a single time; roughly two fifths belongs to the top ten. V lost 3 bases and J lost 4, with 10 bases in between. The CDR3 has 14 amino acids. Germline V gives CDR1 MNHEY, CDR2 SVGEGT. The sequence was obtained from a human donor in a cohort sampled during active COVID-19. Input material: peripheral blood. This rearrangement joins TRBV6-2 or TRBV6-3 to TRBJ1-5; TRBD1 is a possible D gene (6 bases). CDR3 DNA sequence: TGTGCCAGCAGTTATAACCAGGGGAATCAGCCCCAGCATTTT. As protein: CASSYNQGNQPQHF.